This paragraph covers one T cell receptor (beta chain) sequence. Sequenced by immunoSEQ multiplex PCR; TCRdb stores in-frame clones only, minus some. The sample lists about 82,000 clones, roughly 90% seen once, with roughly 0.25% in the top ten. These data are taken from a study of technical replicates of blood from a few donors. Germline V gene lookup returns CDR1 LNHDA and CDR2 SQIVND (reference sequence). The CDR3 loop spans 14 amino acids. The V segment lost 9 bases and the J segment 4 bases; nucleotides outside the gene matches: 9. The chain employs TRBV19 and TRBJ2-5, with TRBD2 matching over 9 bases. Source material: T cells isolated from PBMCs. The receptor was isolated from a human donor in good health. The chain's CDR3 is CASRVAGAAETQYF. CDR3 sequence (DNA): TGTGCCAGCAGAGTAGCGGGGGCGGCAGAGACCCAGTACTTC.